Shown below are 25 T cell receptor beta chains from a single sample sequenced in a study of blood T cell repertoires in COVID-19. Repertoires were generated with immunoSEQ multiplex PCR, while TCRdb's copy carries only in-frame clones and drops some. The sample yields around 170,000 clones, around 86% seen once. What was sequenced was PBMCs or T cells enriched from blood (not recorded which). These receptors all stem from a woman aged 30 to 39 who had recovered from COVID-19.

This clone appeared once. The chain uses TRBV19 and TRBJ1-2; TRBD1 aligns across 8 bases. The CDR3 has 13 amino acids. Germline values: CDR1 LNHDA, CDR2 SQIVND (reference sequence). V trimming: 7 bases; J trimming: 4 bases; junction bases outside the gene matches: 5. The CDR3 spells CASTSGQGYGYTF. CDR3 coding DNA: TGTGCCAGTACCTCAGGACAGGGCTATGGCTACACCTTC.

This chain connects TRBV19 to TRBJ1-5; D perhaps matches TRBD1 (5 bases). CDR1 and CDR2 (germline): LNHDA, SQIVND (reference sequence). Trimming shortened V by 5 bases and J by 4 bases, and 12 bases separated the two germline ends. The CDR3 has 14 amino acids. The CDR3 reads CASSLGQKNQPQHF. DNA of the CDR3: TGTGCCAGTAGTCTGGGGCAGAAAAATCAGCCCCAGCATTTT.

The chain couples TRBV28 to TRBJ1-5; D ambiguous. The CDR3 length is 14 residues. Germline values: CDR1 MDHEN, CDR2 SYDVKM. Trimming took 7 bases from V and 1 from J, leaving 11 bases between them. The CDR3 reads CASTTPGSNQPQHF. The CDR3 bases are TGTGCCAGCACCACCCCAGGAAGCAATCAGCCCCAGCATTTT.

This chain links TRBV27 with TRBJ2-1; TRBD2 might be the D (6 bases). V gave up 2 bases and J gave up 7 bases, with 15 bases separating them. The CDR3 spans 15 residues. Per the germline V gene, CDR1 is MNHEY and CDR2 is SMNVEV (reference sequence). In DNA, the CDR3 is TGTGCCAGCAGTTTAGGGGGGACCCCGTGGAATGAGCAGTTCTTC. Amino acids: CASSLGGTPWNEQFF.

This clone was observed a single time. This chain links TRBV6-2 or TRBV6-3 with TRBJ1-5, with TRBD1 matching over 8 bases. Germline values: CDR1 MNHEY, CDR2 SVGEGT. V shed 7 bases and J 5 bases; nucleotides not matched to a gene: 10. The length of the CDR3 is 15 residues. The CDR3: CASTPDGQGHQPQHF. In nucleotides, the CDR3 is TGTGCCAGCACCCCAGACGGACAGGGTCATCAGCCCCAGCATTTT.

The chain combines TRBV12-5 with TRBJ2-1; the D gene is possibly TRBD2 (6 bases). Germline values: CDR1 LGHNT, CDR2 FRNRAP. The CDR3 is 16 residues long. V shed 7 bases and J shed 4 bases, with 20 bases lying between them. Here the CDR3 DNA reads TGTGCTAGTGTCCTCCGGGAGCAGACTCGGTACAATGAGCAGTTCTTC. It codes for CASVLREQTRYNEQFF.

CDR3 bases: TGTGCCAGCAGCCATCGAGGAGTACGGGAGACCCAGTACTTC. Translated: CASSHRGVRETQYF. The J gene is TRBJ2-5, the V gene TRBV3-1 (or the pseudogene TRBV3-2); no clear D gene. The germline V and J ends were trimmed by 3 bases and 5 bases, with 13 bases remaining between them. Germline V lookup: CDR1 LGHDT, CDR2 YNNKEL (reference sequence). This CDR3 has 14 amino acids.

V gene TRBV18 combines with J gene TRBJ2-7; 12 bases line up with TRBD2. The CDR3 length is 15 residues. The ends lost 5 bases at V and 4 bases at J; junction bases unmatched: 6. Per germline, CDR1 KGHSH and CDR2 LQKENI. The CDR3 reads CASSSRTSGMYEQYF. CDR3 DNA: TGTGCCAGCTCATCAAGGACTAGCGGGATGTACGAGCAGTACTTC.

Points on this clone: The same CDR3 also results from other DNA sequences found in this sample. The rearrangement joins TRBV18 to TRBJ2-2; 9 bases map to TRBD1. Looked up from germline, CDR1 is KGHSH and CDR2 is LQKENI. V gave up 3 bases and J gave up 8 bases; unmatched junction bases: 7. The CDR3 totals 15 residues. The CDR3 spells CASSPGTGNTGELFF. Written as DNA, the CDR3 is TGTGCCAGCTCACCCGGGACAGGGAATACTGGGGAGCTGTTTTTT.

The chain employs TRBV24-1 and TRBJ2-2; TRBD2 might be the D (6 bases). V was shortened by 9 bases and J by 4 bases, with 17 bases between the two germline ends. The CDR3 is 15 amino acids. Germline V gene sequence: CDR1 KGHDR, CDR2 SFDVKD. The CDR3: CATEAAGRGTGELFF. The CDR3 DNA reads TGTGCCACCGAGGCGGCGGGAAGGGGCACCGGGGAGCTGTTTTTT.

V and J are TRBV7-2 and TRBJ1-6; a possible D gene is TRBD1 (5 bases). This CDR3 comprises 15 residues. Trimming took 5 bases from V and 9 from J, leaving 17 bases between them. Germline V gives CDR1 SGHTA, CDR2 FQGNSA. DNA for the CDR3: TGTGCCAGCAGCCCTCGGACACCAACCCCTTCACCCCTCCACTTT. It is translated as CASSPRTPTPSPLHF.

This chain connects TRBV27 to TRBJ2-3; the D gene is possibly TRBD1 (6 bases). Germline assignment: CDR1 MNHEY and CDR2 SMNVEV (reference sequence). Trimming cost V 6 bases and J 2 bases, with 12 bases left between them. This CDR3 contains 14 residues. The CDR3 coding sequence is TGTGCCAGCAGCCGACAGGTTAACACAGATACGCAGTATTTT. Amino acids: CASSRQVNTDTQYF.

The chain recombines TRBV7-2 with TRBJ2-1; no clear D gene. This CDR3 has 14 amino acids. Germline CDR1 reads SGHTA; CDR2 reads FQGNSA. V lost 0 bases and J 4 bases, leaving 7 bases between the germline ends. CDR3 DNA: TGTGCCAGCAGCTTAGCGAGACAATACAATGAGCAGTTCTTC. It encodes CASSLARQYNEQFF.

This clone was observed once. The chain's CDR3 is CASSQELRGYTF. The CDR3 coding sequence is TGTGCCAGCAGCCAAGAGTTGAGGGGCTACACCTTC. The chain employs TRBV14 and TRBJ1-2; D remains ambiguous. This CDR3 spans 12 amino acids. Germline assignment: CDR1 SGHDN and CDR2 FVKESK. V lost 0 bases, J lost 8 bases, and 7 bases lay in between.

This chain connects TRBV7-9 to TRBJ1-1; D is undetermined. The CDR3 is 12 residues long. CDR1 SEHNR and CDR2 FQNEAQ come from the germline V gene (reference sequence). Trimming stripped 3 bases from V and 4 bases from J, with 6 bases between. CDR3 DNA: TGTGCCAGCAGCTTCCTCCGCACTGAAGCTTTCTTT. Translated: CASSFLRTEAFF.

This clone was seen a handful of times. The V call is TRBV11-3, the J call TRBJ2-7; 7 nucleotides align to TRBD1. This CDR3 spans 14 amino acids. Per germline, CDR1 SGHNT and CDR2 YENEEA. Losses at the gene ends were 9 bases for V and 3 bases for J; bases not matched to a gene: 11. CDR3 loop: CASSEGGAVYEQYF. The DNA for the CDR3 is TGTGCCAGTAGCGAAGGGGGCGCGGTCTACGAGCAGTACTTC.

This chain links TRBV5-6 with TRBJ1-4; the D gene is possibly TRBD1 (6 bases). This CDR3 comprises 16 residues. Deletions cut 0 bases from V and 7 bases from J, with 16 bases between. Germline CDR1 is SGHDT and CDR2 is YYEEEE. In DNA, the CDR3 is TGTGCCAGCAGCTTGGGTTGGGTCGGGACACGTGAAAAACTGTTTTTT. Translation gives CASSLGWVGTREKLFF.

This sequence joins TRBV3-1 (or the pseudogene TRBV3-2) and TRBJ2-5, with 8 bases matching TRBD2. Germline CDR1 reads LGHDT; CDR2 reads YNNKEL (reference sequence). V dropped 1 base and J dropped 2; count of bases not matched to a gene: 6. The CDR3 covers 16 residues. This chain's CDR3 is CASSQGAGGAQETQYF. The CDR3 DNA follows: TGTGCCAGCAGCCAAGGCGCGGGAGGAGCACAAGAGACCCAGTACTTC.

Here the CDR3 reads CASSQDRGWDRSNTEAFF. The CDR3 DNA sequence: TGTGCCAGCAGCCAAGATCGAGGTTGGGACAGGTCGAACACTGAAGCTTTCTTT. This sequence joins TRBV3-1 (or the pseudogene TRBV3-2) and TRBJ1-1; 8 bases align to TRBD1. The CDR3 is 18 amino acids. CDR1 LGHDT and CDR2 YNNKEL come from the germline V gene (reference sequence). V lost 0 bases, J lost 1 base, and 10 bases stayed unmatched.

This clone was recorded a few times. The rearrangement links TRBV10-2 to TRBJ2-7; 10 bases are a match to TRBD2. The germline V gene has CDR1 WSHSY and CDR2 SAAADI. J gave up 4 bases and V 5 bases, and 8 bases lay outside the gene matches. The CDR3 contains 15 residues. The CDR3 region has the DNA TGCGCCAGCAGTCAACCAGCGGGAGGGTCTTACGAGCAGTACTTC. The encoded protein is CASSQPAGGSYEQYF.

This clone is a singleton in its sample. The CDR3 reads CASSLDLAAYEQYF. Written as DNA, the CDR3 is TGCGCCAGCAGCTTGGATCTGGCAGCCTACGAGCAGTACTTC. V and J are TRBV5-1 and TRBJ2-7; D is undetermined. Germline V gene data show CDR1 as SGHRS and CDR2 as YFSETQ. This CDR3 has 14 residues. Deletions cut 0 bases from V and 2 bases from J, with 9 bases between.

The chain links TRBV25-1 to TRBJ1-1, with 7 bases aligning to TRBD1. The germline V gene has CDR1 MGHDK and CDR2 SYGVNS. This CDR3 spans 13 amino acids. J lost 1 base, V lost 4 bases, and 0 bases had no gene match. The CDR3 bases are TGTGCCAGCAGTGGACAGGGGAACACTGAAGCTTTCTTT. Translation gives CASSGQGNTEAFF.

The chain carries TRBV18 and TRBJ2-7; D is possibly TRBD1 (6 bases). The V end lost 3 bases, the J end lost 2 bases, and 11 bases lay between the germline ends. Germline values: CDR1 KGHSH, CDR2 LQKENI. The length of the CDR3 is 14 residues. The CDR3, as DNA: TGTGCCAGCTCACCGGGGACACGAACCTACGAGCAGTACTTC. This sequence encodes CASSPGTRTYEQYF.

A single count supports this clone. J is TRBJ2-5 and V is TRBV28; 7 bases match TRBD1. The V gene's germline CDR1 is MDHEN and CDR2 SYDVKM. J lost 4 bases, V lost 9 bases, and 8 bases had no gene match. This CDR3 has 13 residues. DNA of the CDR3: TGTGCCAGTCAGCGGACAGGCCCAGAGACCCAGTACTTC. The encoded protein is CASQRTGPETQYF.

The V call is TRBV10-3, the J call TRBJ1-2, with D unresolved. This CDR3 comprises 13 residues. The germline gives CDR1 ENHRY, CDR2 SYGVKD. Trimming took 10 bases from V and 4 from J, leaving 16 bases between them. The CDR3 here is CATNTGSAYGYTF. CDR3 sequence (DNA): TGTGCCACCAACACGGGGAGCGCCTATGGCTACACCTTC.